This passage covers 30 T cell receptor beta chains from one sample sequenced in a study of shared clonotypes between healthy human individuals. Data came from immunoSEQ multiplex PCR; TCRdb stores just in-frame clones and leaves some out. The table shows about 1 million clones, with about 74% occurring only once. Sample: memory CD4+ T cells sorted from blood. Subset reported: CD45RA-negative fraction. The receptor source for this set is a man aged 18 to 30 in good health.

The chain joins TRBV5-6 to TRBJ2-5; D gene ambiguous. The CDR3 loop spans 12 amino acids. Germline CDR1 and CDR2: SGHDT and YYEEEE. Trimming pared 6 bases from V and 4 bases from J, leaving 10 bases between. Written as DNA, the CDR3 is TGTGCCAGCAACCTAGGTGGAGAGACCCAGTACTTC. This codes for CASNLGGETQYF.

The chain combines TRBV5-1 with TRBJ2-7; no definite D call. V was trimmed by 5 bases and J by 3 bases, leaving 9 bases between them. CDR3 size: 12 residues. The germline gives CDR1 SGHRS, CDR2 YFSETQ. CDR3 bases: TGCGCCAGCAGGCAAGATAACTACGAGCAGTACTTC. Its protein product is CASRQDNYEQYF.

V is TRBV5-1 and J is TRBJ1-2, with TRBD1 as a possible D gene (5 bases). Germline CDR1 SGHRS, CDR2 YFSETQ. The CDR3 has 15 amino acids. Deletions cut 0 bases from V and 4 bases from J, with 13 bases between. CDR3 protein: CASSLDIWGGYGYTF. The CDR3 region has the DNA TGCGCCAGCAGCTTGGATATATGGGGGGGCTATGGCTACACCTTC.

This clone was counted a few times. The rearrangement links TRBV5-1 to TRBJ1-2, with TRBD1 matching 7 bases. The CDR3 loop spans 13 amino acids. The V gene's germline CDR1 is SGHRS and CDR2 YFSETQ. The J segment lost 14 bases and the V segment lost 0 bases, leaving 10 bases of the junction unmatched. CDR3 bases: TGCGCCAGCAGCTTGGAAGGGACAGAGTCCAGTACCTTC. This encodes CASSLEGTESSTF.

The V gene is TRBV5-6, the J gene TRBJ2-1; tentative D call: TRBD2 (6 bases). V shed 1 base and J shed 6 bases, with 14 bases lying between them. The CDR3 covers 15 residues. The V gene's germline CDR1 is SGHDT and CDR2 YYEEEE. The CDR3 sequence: CASSLSGLGLNEQFF. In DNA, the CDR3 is TGTGCCAGCAGCTTGTCGGGACTGGGACTCAATGAGCAGTTCTTC.

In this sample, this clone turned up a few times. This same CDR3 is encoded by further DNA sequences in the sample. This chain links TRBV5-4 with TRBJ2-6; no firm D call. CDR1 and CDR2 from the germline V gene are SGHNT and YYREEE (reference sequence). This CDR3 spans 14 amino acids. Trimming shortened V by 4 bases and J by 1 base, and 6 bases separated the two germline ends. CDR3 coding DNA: TGTGCCAGCAGCCGAGAATCTGGGGCCAACGTCCTGACTTTC. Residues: CASSRESGANVLTF.

CDR3 protein: CASSLSIAAQGGEAFF. The CDR3 region has the DNA TGCGCCAGCAGCTTGAGTATAGCGGCACAGGGTGGTGAAGCTTTCTTT. This rearrangement joins TRBV5-1 to TRBJ1-1; tentative D call: TRBD1 (6 bases). The CDR3 length is 16 residues. V gave up 1 base and J gave up 7 bases, with 20 bases separating them. Germline V gives CDR1 SGHRS, CDR2 YFSETQ.

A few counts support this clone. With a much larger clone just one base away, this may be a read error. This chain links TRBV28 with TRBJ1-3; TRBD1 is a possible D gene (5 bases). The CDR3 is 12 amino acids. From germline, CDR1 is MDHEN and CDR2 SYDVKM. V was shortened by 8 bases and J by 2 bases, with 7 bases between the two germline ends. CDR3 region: CASQGPGNTIYF. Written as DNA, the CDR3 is TGTGCCAGCCAGGGACCTGGAAACACCATATATTTT.

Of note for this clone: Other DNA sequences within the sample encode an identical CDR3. CDR3 residues: CASSRLLYEQYF. The CDR3 nucleotides read TGTGCCAGCAGTAGACTCCTGTACGAGCAGTACTTC. The chain employs TRBV2 and TRBJ2-7; no clear D. V lost 5 bases, J lost 4 bases, and 9 bases lay in between. This CDR3 comprises 12 residues. Germline V lookup: CDR1 SNHLY, CDR2 FYNNEI.

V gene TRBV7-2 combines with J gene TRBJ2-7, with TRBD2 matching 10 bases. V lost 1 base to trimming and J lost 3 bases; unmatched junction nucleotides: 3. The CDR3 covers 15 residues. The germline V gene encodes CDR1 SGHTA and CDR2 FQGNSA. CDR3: CASSLGPSGSYEQYF. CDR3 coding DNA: TGTGCCAGCAGCTTAGGACCTAGCGGGAGCTACGAGCAGTACTTC.

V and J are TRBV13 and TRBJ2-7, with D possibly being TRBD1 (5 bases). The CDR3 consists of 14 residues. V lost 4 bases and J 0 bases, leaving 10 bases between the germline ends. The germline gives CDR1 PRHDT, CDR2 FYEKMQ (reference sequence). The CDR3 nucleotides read TGTGCCAGCAGCTCGTCCAGGGACTCCTACGAGCAGTACTTC. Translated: CASSSSRDSYEQYF.

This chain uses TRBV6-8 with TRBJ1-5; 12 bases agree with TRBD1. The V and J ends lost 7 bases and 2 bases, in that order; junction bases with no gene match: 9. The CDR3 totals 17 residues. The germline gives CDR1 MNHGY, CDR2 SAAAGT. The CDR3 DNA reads TGTGCCAGCAACCGGGACAGGGGGCATCGGGGCAATCAGCCCCAGCATTTT. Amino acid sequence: CASNRDRGHRGNQPQHF.

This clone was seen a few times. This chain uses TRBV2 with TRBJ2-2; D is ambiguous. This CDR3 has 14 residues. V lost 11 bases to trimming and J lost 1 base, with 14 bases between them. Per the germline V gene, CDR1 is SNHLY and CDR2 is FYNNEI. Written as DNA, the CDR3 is TGTGCCTCTTCTTCACCCGGGAACACCGGGGAGCTGTTTTTT. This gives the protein CASSSPGNTGELFF.

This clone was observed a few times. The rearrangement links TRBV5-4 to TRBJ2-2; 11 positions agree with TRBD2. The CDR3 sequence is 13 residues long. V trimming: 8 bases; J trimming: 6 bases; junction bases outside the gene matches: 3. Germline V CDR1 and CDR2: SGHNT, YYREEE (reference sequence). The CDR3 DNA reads TGTGCCAGTTTAGCGGGAGGGGCCGGGGAGCTGTTTTTT. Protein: CASLAGGAGELFF. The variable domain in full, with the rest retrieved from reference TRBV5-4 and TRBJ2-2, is ETGVTQSPTHLIKTRGQQVTLRCSSQSGHNTVSWYQQALGQGPQFIFQYYREEENGRGNFPPRFSGLQFPNYSSELNVNALELDDSALYLCASLAGGAGELFFGEGSRLTVL.

The CDR3 bases are TGTGCCATCAGTGATGCTGGACAGGGAAATACGCAGTATTTT. Its translation is CAISDAGQGNTQYF. The rearrangement joins TRBV10-3 to TRBJ2-3; 8 nucleotides match TRBD1. This CDR3 has 14 amino acids. Germline V gives CDR1 ENHRY, CDR2 SYGVKD. The V gene end was trimmed by 3 bases and the J gene end by 7 bases; junction bases not matched to a gene: 6.

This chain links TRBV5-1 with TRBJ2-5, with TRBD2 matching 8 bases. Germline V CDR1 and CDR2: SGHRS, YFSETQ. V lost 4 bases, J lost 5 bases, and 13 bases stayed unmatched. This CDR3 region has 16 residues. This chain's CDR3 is CASSVNPGGGRETQYF. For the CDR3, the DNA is TGCGCCAGCAGCGTTAACCCCGGCGGGGGGAGGGAGACCCAGTACTTC.

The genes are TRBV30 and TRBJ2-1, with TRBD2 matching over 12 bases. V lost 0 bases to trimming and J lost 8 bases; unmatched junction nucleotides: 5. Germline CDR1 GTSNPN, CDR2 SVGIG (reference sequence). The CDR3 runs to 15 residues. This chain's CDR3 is CAWSVGTSGFYEQFF. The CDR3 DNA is TGTGCCTGGAGTGTCGGGACTAGCGGGTTCTATGAGCAGTTCTTC.

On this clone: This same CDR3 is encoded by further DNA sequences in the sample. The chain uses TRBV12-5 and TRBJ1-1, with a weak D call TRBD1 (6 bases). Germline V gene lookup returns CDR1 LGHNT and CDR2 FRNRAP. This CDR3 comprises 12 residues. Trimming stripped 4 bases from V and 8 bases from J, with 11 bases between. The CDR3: CASGSGAAEAFF. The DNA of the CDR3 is TGTGCTAGTGGTTCAGGGGCAGCGGAAGCTTTCTTT.

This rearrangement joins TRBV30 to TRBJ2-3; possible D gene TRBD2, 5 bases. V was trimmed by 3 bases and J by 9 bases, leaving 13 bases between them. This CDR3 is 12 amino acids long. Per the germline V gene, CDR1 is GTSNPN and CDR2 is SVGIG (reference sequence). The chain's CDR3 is CAWSPNSGTQYF. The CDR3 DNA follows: TGTGCCTGGAGCCCGAACAGCGGCACGCAGTATTTT. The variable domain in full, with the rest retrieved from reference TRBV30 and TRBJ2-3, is SQTIHQWPATLVQPVGSPLSLECTVEGTSNPNLYWYRQAAGRGLQLLFYSVGIGQISSEVPQNLSASRPQDRQFILSSKKLLLSDSGFYLCAWSPNSGTQYFGPGTRLTVL.

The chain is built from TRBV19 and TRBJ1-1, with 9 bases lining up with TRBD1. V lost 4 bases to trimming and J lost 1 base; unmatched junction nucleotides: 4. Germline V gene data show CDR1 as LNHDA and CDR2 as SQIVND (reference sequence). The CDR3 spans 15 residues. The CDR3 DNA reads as TGTGCCAGTAGTACACGACAGGGGGGGAACACTGAAGCTTTCTTT. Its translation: CASSTRQGGNTEAFF.

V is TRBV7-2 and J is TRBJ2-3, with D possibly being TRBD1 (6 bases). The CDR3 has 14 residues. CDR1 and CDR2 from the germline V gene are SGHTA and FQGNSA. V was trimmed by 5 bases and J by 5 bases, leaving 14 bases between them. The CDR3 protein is CASSLIWGRDTQYF. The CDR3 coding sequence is TGTGCCAGCAGCCTAATATGGGGGCGAGATACGCAGTATTTT.

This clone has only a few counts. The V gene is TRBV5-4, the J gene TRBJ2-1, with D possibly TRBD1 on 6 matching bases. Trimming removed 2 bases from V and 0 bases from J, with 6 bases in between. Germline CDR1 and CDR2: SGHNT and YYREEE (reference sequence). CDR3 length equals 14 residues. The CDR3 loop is CASSFRGSYNEQFF. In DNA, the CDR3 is TGTGCCAGCAGCTTCAGGGGCTCCTACAATGAGCAGTTCTTC.

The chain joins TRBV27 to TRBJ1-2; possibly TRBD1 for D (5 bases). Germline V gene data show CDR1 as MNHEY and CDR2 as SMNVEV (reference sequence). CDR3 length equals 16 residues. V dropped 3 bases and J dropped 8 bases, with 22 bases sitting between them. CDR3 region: CASSLEGVQGSKGYTF. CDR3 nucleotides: TGTGCCAGCAGTTTGGAAGGGGTTCAGGGAAGTAAGGGCTACACCTTC.

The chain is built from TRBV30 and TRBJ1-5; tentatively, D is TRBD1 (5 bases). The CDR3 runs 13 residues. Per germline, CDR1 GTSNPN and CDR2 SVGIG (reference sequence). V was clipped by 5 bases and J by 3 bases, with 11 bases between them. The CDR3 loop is CAWDTGINQPQHF. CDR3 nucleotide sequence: TGTGCCTGGGATACAGGAATCAATCAGCCCCAGCATTTT.

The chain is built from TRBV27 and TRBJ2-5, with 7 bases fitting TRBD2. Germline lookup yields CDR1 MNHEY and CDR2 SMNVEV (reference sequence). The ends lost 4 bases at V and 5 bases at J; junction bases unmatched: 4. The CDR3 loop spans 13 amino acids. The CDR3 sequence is CASSSGRRETQYF. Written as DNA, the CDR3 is TGTGCCAGCAGTTCCGGGAGGAGGGAGACCCAGTACTTC.

CDR3 sequence reads: CASRGQGQRNQPQHF. The CDR3 DNA follows: TGTGCCAGCAGGGGGCAGGGGCAGCGCAATCAGCCCCAGCATTTT. The rearrangement joins TRBV28 to TRBJ1-5, with D tentatively TRBD1 (6 bases). Germline assignment: CDR1 MDHEN and CDR2 SYDVKM. The V and J ends lost 6 bases and 2 bases respectively, with 14 bases between them. The CDR3 sequence is 15 residues long.

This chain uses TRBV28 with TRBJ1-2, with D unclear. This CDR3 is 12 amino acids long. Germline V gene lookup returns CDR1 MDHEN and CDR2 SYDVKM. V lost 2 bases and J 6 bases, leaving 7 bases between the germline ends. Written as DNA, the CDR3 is TGTGCCAGCAGTTTAATCGCGGATGGCTACACCTTC. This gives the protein CASSLIADGYTF.

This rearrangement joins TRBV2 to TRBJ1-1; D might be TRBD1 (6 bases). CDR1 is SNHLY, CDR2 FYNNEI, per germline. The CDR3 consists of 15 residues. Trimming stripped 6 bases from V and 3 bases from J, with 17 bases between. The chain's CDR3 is CASSPSTGTYTEAFF. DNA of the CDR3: TGTGCCAGCAGCCCCTCAACAGGGACCTACACTGAAGCTTTCTTT.

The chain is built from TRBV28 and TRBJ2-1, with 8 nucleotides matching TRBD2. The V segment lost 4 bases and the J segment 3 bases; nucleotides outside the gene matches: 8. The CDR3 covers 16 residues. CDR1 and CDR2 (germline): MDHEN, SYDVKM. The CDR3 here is CASSSPASGGYNEQFF. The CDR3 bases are TGTGCCAGCAGTTCCCCCGCCAGCGGGGGCTACAATGAGCAGTTCTTC.

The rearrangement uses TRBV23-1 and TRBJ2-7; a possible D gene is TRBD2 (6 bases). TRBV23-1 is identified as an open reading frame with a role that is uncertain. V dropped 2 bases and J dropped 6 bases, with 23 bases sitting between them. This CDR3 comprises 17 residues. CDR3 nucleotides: TGCGCCAGCAGTCAAGGCGGGAACAAAATCACTCCTGGCGAGCAGTACTTC. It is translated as CASSQGGNKITPGEQYF.